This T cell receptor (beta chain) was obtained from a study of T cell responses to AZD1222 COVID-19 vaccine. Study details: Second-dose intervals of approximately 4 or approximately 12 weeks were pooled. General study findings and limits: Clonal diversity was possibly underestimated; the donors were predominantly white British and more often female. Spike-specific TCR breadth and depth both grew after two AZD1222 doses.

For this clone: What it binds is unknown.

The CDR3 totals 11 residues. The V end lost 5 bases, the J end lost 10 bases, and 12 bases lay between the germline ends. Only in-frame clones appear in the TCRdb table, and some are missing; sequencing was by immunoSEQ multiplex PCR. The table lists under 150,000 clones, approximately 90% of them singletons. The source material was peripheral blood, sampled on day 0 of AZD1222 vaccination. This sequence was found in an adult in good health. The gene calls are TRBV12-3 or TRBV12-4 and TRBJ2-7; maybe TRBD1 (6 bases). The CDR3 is CASSARTEQYF. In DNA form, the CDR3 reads TGTGCCAGCAGTGCGCGGACAGAACAGTACTTC.